Each of the 8 T cell receptor beta chains below was sequenced from the same sample in a study of T cell responses to AZD1222 COVID-19 vaccine. TCRdb's table, derived via immunoSEQ multiplex PCR, lists solely in-frame clones and lacks some. The sample holds 50,000 to 70,000 clones, more than 70% seen once. Sequencing was performed on peripheral blood, taken on day 0 of MenACWY control vaccination. Every receptor here comes from an adult in good health.

The V gene is TRBV7-2, the J gene TRBJ1-6; D remains ambiguous. The CDR3 is made up of 16 amino acids. V was cut by 3 bases and J by 5 bases, with 14 bases left in between. The V gene's germline CDR1 is SGHTA and CDR2 FQGNSA. In DNA, the CDR3 is TGTGCCAGCAGCTTCGATCGGGTCAGTGATAATTCACCCCTCCACTTT. Protein product: CASSFDRVSDNSPLHF.

DNA for the CDR3: TGTGCCAGCAGTTACTCGCGCGGGAGTAACGAGCAGTACTTC. Its protein product is CASSYSRGSNEQYF. The chain links TRBV6-5 to TRBJ2-7, with 7 bases matching TRBD2. V lost 0 bases and J lost 5; bases outside the gene matches: 4. Germline V lookup: CDR1 MNHEY, CDR2 SVGAGI. The CDR3 is 14 residues long.

The chain joins TRBV6-4 to TRBJ2-1; D is possibly TRBD2 (6 bases). The CDR3 has 16 residues. The germline V and J ends were trimmed by 1 base and 0 bases, with 10 bases remaining between them. Germline V lookup: CDR1 MRHNA, CDR2 SNTAGT. CDR3 in DNA: TGTGCCAGCAGTGACTTACGGGGAGGCTCCTACAATGAGCAGTTCTTC. Protein product: CASSDLRGGSYNEQFF.

This clone was detected once. CDR3 DNA sequence: TGTGCCAGCAGCTTAGGTGCTTCCGGGACTAGCGGGAGATTCTACGAGCAGTACTTC. Translated: CASSLGASGTSGRFYEQYF. The chain links TRBV7-2 to TRBJ2-7, with TRBD2 matching over 14 bases. The CDR3 consists of 19 residues. In germline, CDR1 is SGHTA, CDR2 FQGNSA. Losses at the gene ends were 1 base for V and 3 bases for J; bases not matched to a gene: 11.

V gene TRBV4-2 combines with J gene TRBJ2-2, with 8 bases that match TRBD1. This CDR3 is 19 amino acids long. J lost 2 bases, V lost 6 bases, and 17 bases had no gene match. CDR1 and CDR2 from the germline V gene are LGHNA and YNFKEQ. CDR3 residues: CASSPDFLGQGLNTGELFF. In DNA, the CDR3 is TGTGCCAGCAGTCCCGACTTCCTAGGACAGGGACTTAACACCGGGGAGCTGTTTTTT.

J is TRBJ2-4 and V is TRBV25-1, with D perhaps matching TRBD1 (6 bases). CDR1 MGHDK and CDR2 SYGVNS come from the germline V gene. Trimming pared 6 bases from V and 13 bases from J, leaving 19 bases between. There are 13 residues in the CDR3. CDR3 amino acids: CASSQGYQTEQYF. The DNA of the CDR3 is TGTGCCAGCAGCCAGGGGTACCAAACGGAGCAGTACTTC.

The gene calls are TRBV7-6 and TRBJ2-1, with a tentative D call TRBD2 (6 bases). CDR1 SGHVS and CDR2 FNYEAQ come from the germline V gene. The CDR3 totals 16 residues. V was shortened by 1 base and J by 7 bases, with 17 bases between the two germline ends. The CDR3 reads CASSLVPLGGVNEQFF. In nucleotides, the CDR3 is TGTGCCAGCAGCTTAGTTCCTCTCGGGGGAGTAAATGAGCAGTTCTTC.

The chain employs TRBV29-1 and TRBJ2-1; D unclear. The CDR3 has 14 residues. Germline values: CDR1 SQVTM, CDR2 ANQGSEA. Trimming took off 7 bases at V and 6 bases at J, with 19 bases between the two ends. In DNA form, the CDR3 reads TGCAGCGCCCGTGGGGTCCCTACAATCAATGAGCAGTTCTTC. As protein: CSARGVPTINEQFF.